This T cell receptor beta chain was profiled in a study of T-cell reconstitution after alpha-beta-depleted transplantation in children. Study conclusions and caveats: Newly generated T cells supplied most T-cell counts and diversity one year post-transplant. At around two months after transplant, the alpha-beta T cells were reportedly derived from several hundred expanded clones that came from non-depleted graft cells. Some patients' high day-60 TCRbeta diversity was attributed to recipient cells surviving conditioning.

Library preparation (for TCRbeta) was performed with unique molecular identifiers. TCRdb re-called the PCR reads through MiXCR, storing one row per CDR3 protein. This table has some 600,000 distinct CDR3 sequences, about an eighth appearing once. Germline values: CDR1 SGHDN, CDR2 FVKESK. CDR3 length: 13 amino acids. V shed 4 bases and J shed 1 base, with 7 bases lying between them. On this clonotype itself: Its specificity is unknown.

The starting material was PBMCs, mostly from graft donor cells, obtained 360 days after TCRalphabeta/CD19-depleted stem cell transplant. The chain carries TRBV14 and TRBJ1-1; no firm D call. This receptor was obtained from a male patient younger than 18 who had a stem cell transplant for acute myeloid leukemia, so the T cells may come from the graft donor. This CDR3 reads CASSRGANTEAFF. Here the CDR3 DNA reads TGTGCCAGCAGCCGCGGCGCGAACACTGAAGCTTTCTTT.